This T cell receptor (beta chain) was sequenced in a study of blood T cell repertoires in COVID-19. Repertoires were generated with immunoSEQ multiplex PCR, while TCRdb's copy carries only in-frame clones and drops some. The sample holds under 300,000 clones, roughly 89% seen once. Germline V gives CDR1 MDHEN, CDR2 SYDVKM. CDR3 length: 17 residues. The ends lost 2 bases at V and 8 bases at J; junction bases unmatched: 14. The TCR comes from a woman in her fifties or sixties who had recovered from COVID-19. The sample taken for sequencing was PBMCs or T cells enriched from blood (not recorded which). The chain employs TRBV28 and TRBJ1-4; 7 bases align to TRBD1. CDR3 residues: CASSLHRGRGWDEKLFF. Written as DNA, the CDR3 is TGTGCCAGCAGTTTACACAGGGGACGGGGCTGGGACGAAAAACTGTTTTTT.